This TCR beta chain was sequenced during a study of CD8 T cells in ankylosing spondylitis (dated by TCRdb to the late 2010s). The study in broad terms: The study set out to find disease-linked TCR variants by profiling T cell receptor beta repertoires in ankylosing spondylitis patients and healthy donors. Peripheral blood samples were taken, and synovial fluid was additionally collected from ankylosing spondylitis patients. The full study cohort comprised 25 ankylosing spondylitis patients and around 100 healthy donors. Here is what the overall study found, with its caveats: The disease-linked clones showed a CD8+ phenotype and occurred at relatively low frequencies in peripheral blood. A TCR beta motif of eight highly homologous amino acid variants appeared characteristic of blood from ankylosing spondylitis patients. Significant enrichment of the disease-linked clones was reported in matched synovial fluid samples from ankylosing spondylitis patients. Some motif variants had previously been reported in the synovial fluid and blood of reactive arthritis patients, which suggests shared mechanisms of disease initiation.

This clonotype has ten or more counts. The clone's antigen remains unknown. Per-base quality was not reported, and no clone a single base away is much larger than it. The sequencing machine was an Illumina MiSeq. TCR beta libraries were prepared by quantitative 5'-RACE with molecular barcodes. On the authors' methods: A new computational method, built on a probabilistic model of VDJ rearrangement, was used to identify disease-linked TCR variants. TCRdb handled the public reads itself, with Q25 trimming in fastp and clone calling in MiXCR, and kept productive beta chains. A single entry per CDR3 protein holds the most common genes and DNA from its merged rows. The authors' filters were not applied to this entry. For this sample there are 15,000 to 20,000 distinct CDR3 sequences; over 7% appear just once. The ten biggest clones cover 30% to 45% of the sample. Sequences were obtained from blood. The receptor was derived from a male donor with ankylosing spondylitis or in good health (not recorded which).

The CDR3 corresponds to CASSPRTNTEAFF. The DNA reads as follows: TGTGCCAGCAGCCCCCGGACGAACACTGAAGCTTTCTTT. The chain was built from TRBV12-3 or TRBV12-4 and TRBJ1-1; the D segment cannot be called with confidence. V is pared back by 6 bases and J by 1 base, with 9 bases lying between the germline termini. Inclusive of the bounding cysteine and phenylalanine, the CDR3 is 13 residues long. Here the CDR3 DNA is all that survives: 39 bases in frame from base 1.